This T cell receptor beta chain was identified during a study of CD8 T cells in Susac syndrome. Germline V gives CDR1 SGHRS, CDR2 YFSETQ. CDR3 size: 16 residues. V lost 4 bases to trimming and J lost 2 bases; unmatched junction nucleotides: 7. RNA, at about 0.5 to 1 ug, was reverse transcribed with random hexamers. A single record per CDR3 protein comes from TCRdb applying MiXCR to the immunoSEQ multiplex PCR reads. The data show around 200,000 distinct CDR3 sequences, 85% to 95% seen once. This receptor was identified in a human donor with Susac syndrome. The sample was CD4+ T cells from PBMCs. J is TRBJ2-7 and V is TRBV5-1; 12 nucleotides agree with TRBD1. The CDR3 DNA sequence: TGCGCCAGCAGCGCGGGACAGGGGGCTTATACCTACGAGCAGTACTTC. It encodes CASSAGQGAYTYEQYF.